One T cell receptor beta chain is described in this entry. The antigen is unknown. The PCR made use of 60 Vbeta and 13 Jbeta primers. Only in-frame clones appear in the TCRdb table, and some are missing; sequencing was by immunoSEQ multiplex PCR. Among 60,000 to 85,000 clones, roughly 74% were seen once, and the ten largest hold under 4%. The record originates from a study of cytomegalovirus exposure and HLA in healthy donors. Background on the study: Around 200 million T cells yielded around 100 million unique TCR beta sequences, as an earlier analysis found. Whole-study findings and limits: Certain sequence variants were highly shared and formed a cluster, and this cluster was likely a sequencing artifact.

This clonotype originated in a man in his forties in good health and CMV-seronegative. Sequencing was done on a sample of PBMCs.

In DNA form, the CDR3 reads TGTGCCTGGAGTTGGGGCAGGGGGGAAAAACTGTTTTTT. This sequence encodes CAWSWGRGEKLFF. This chain uses TRBV30 with TRBJ1-4; 7 bases are a match to TRBD1. The ends lost 2 bases at V and 8 bases at J; junction bases unmatched: 5. Germline lookup yields CDR1 GTSNPN and CDR2 SVGIG (reference sequence). CDR3 length equals 13 residues.